This section outlines one T cell receptor beta chain sequence together with its context. This clonotype was detected ten times or more. This receptor's antigen is unknown. The input lacks base qualities; no much larger clone sits a single base away. Stable Graves' hyperthyroidism was defined as no progression to ophthalmopathy during 18 months of follow-up. The hyperthyroidism patients were between 18 and 65 years old and newly diagnosed, with a disease duration of less than 2 months. Exclusion was applied to patients with uncontrolled infections, other autoimmune diseases, pregnancy or lactation. Diagnoses relied on clinical symptoms, serum thyroxine and TRAb, thyroid ultrasound and orbital computed tomography. PBMCs were isolated from about 9.1 ml of fresh peripheral blood by Ficoll-Paque density gradient centrifugation. Trizol reagent was used to extract total RNA, and RNA quality was then checked on an Agilent 2100 Bioanalyzer.

The germline V gene gives CDR1 as SGHRS and CDR2 as YFSETQ. The germline V end is reduced by 6 bases and the J end by 4 bases; junction bases left unmatched: 12. Reading from cysteine to phenylalanine, the CDR3 counts 16 amino acids. Of all the DNA, just the CDR3 is kept, 48 bases in frame from base 1. These data originate in a study of T cells in Graves' hyperthyroidism and ophthalmopathy (dated by TCRdb to the late 2010s). Concerning the study at large: Peripheral blood was sampled at the time of initial diagnosis, prior to any treatment. According to the paper, TCR Vbeta CDR3 sequencing was carried out on over 130 peripheral blood samples, which came from more than 40 ophthalmopathy, 75 or so hyperthyroidism and about 17 progressor patients. To identify TCR V-J signatures that set the groups apart, the researchers used a discovery cohort of 100 patients, made up of 40 to 45 with Graves' ophthalmopathy and some 58 with stable Graves' hyperthyroidism. For training and testing, the 100 or so patients in the discovery cohort were randomly divided in a 7:3 ratio. In roughly six Graves' hyperthyroidism patients, the study also compared T-cell repertoires from thyroid tissue with T-cell repertoires from blood. Whether ophthalmopathy could be predicted prospectively was tested in an independent validation cohort made up of about 20 hyperthyroidism patients plus 17 patients who later progressed to ophthalmopathy. Once sampling was done, hyperthyroidism patients were given methimazole at a starting dose of 30 mg daily, whereas ophthalmopathy patients were given high-dose intravenous methylprednisolone.

What the work shows at the level of the full study, not this receptor alone: In validation, the model predicted progression to ophthalmopathy a median of 6.5 months before onset, with over 60% sensitivity and almost 75% specificity. A 13 V-J signature model separated ophthalmopathy from stable hyperthyroidism, with about 90% sensitivity and 81.08% specificity in cross-validation and 80%/75% in testing. No statistical method was used to set the sample size in advance, and investigators knew the group allocation. Most expanded thyroid clonotypes (frequency above 0.001) were also detected in blood, suggesting blood repertoires may reflect thyroid immune responses.

Amplification of TCR beta CDR3 regions was carried out from RNA transcripts. The first round of RT-PCR for the TCR CDR3 was performed with the HTBI primer set and the Qiagen OneStep RT-PCR kit. The libraries were constructed in a second round of multiplex PCR and then size-selected and purified. Libraries were sequenced paired-end with 100 bp reads on an Illumina HiSeq2000. The paper's data handling went like this. SOAPnuke was used to process the raw data, removing reads that contained adapters or uncalled bases, had a mean Phred below 15, or lacked an exact match to the constant primer or identifier. COPE v1.2.5 was used to merge high-quality paired reads, and clonotypes were defined as unique nucleotide sequences. MiTCR v1.1 was used to align clonotypes to the IMGT TRBV, TRBD and TRBJ reference segments. The analysis included only V-J combinations with a frequency above 0.0001, which together covered about 99% of the repertoires. A TCS score was defined as the ratio between F50 (clonal expansion) and ExV (chaos), using BLOSUM62-based TCRdist between CDR3 peptides within each V-J. Welch's t-statistics and random forest reduced fewer than 550 V-J features to fewer than 15, which were used in a naive Bayes classifier (R e1071). TCRdb reworked the public reads: Q25 trimming with fastp, MiXCR clone assembly, productive beta chains retained. Merged by CDR3 protein, the rows form single entries marked with the most common genes and DNA. Here the V and J calls rest on TCRdb's processing, not on the authors' analysis. This sample holds approximately 590,000 distinct CDR3 sequences; more than 15% were observed only once. The ten top clones hold about 7% of the sample.

The sample was blood. The rearranged segments are TRBV5-1 and TRBJ2-7; TRBD2 agrees with 11 junctional bases. The receptor was isolated from a woman aged 25-40 years with Graves' hyperthyroidism. The CDR3 in this case is CASTVAGGPQSYEQYF. The DNA reads as follows: TGCGCCAGCACGGTAGCGGGAGGGCCTCAATCTTACGAGCAGTACTTC. The full variable domain, completed from the reference TRBV5-1 and TRBJ2-7 proteins outside the CDR3, reads KAGVTQTPRYLIKTRGQQVTLSCSPISGHRSVSWYQQTPGQGLQFLFEYFSETQRNKGNFPGRFSGRQFSNSRSEMNVSTLELGDSALYLCASTVAGGPQSYEQYFGPGTRLTVT.